This record covers a single TCR beta chain. This CDR3 is 14 amino acids long. V lost 0 bases and J lost 5, with 11 bases in between. From germline, CDR1 is GTSNPN and CDR2 SVGIG (reference sequence). The entry originates in a study of T cell responses to AZD1222 COVID-19 vaccine. Assay: immunoSEQ multiplex PCR; the TCRdb copy retains only in-frame clones and omits some. The sample includes approximately 100,000 clones, 80% to 95% of them seen just once. This clonotype originated in an adult who received the AZD1222 COVID-19 vaccine. The rearrangement uses TRBV30 and TRBJ1-5, with D possibly being TRBD1 (6 bases). The material sequenced was peripheral blood, taken 28 days after the second AZD1222 dose. CDR3 region: CAWSVLGGHQPQHF. CDR3 DNA sequence: TGTGCCTGGAGTGTCCTTGGGGGCCATCAGCCCCAGCATTTT.